This T cell receptor beta chain appears in the sequencing data of a study of T cells after yellow fever vaccination. Study-wide background: In the case of low-cell-number fractions, SMART-Seq v4 Ultra Low Input was used for preparation.

The germline gives CDR1 SGHTA, CDR2 FQGTGA. The CDR3 is made up of 12 amino acids. Trimming removed 5 bases at V and 8 bases at J, with 12 bases between. TCRdb fed the 5' RACE reads into MiXCR, producing one record per CDR3 protein. The sample consists of some 560,000 distinct CDR3 sequences, about a sixth of them appearing once. This clonotype was counted only a few times. Sequencing was performed on PBMCs, taken about 5 days after the first yellow fever vaccination. This sequence was found in a man younger than 30 who received the YFV17D yellow fever vaccine. The rearrangement joins TRBV7-3 to TRBJ1-2, with D unresolved. CDR3: CASSATTRGYTF. CDR3 nucleotide sequence: TGTGCCAGCAGCGCGACGACACGGGGCTACACCTTC.